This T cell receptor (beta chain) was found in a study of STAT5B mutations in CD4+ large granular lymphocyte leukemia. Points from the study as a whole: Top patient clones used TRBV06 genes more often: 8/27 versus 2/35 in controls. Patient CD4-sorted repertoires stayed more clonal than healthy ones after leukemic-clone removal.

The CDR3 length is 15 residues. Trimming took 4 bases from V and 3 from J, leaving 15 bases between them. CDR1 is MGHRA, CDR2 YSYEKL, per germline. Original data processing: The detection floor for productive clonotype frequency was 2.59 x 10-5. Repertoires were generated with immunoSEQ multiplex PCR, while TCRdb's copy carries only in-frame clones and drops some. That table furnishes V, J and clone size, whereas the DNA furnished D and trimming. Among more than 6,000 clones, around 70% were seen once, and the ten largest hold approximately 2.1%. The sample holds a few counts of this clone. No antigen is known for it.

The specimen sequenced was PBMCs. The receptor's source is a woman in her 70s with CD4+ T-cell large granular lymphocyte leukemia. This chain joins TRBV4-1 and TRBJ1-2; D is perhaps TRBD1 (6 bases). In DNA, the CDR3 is TGCGCCAGCAGCCCTACACAGGGAATAGACTATGGCTACACCTTC. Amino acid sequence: CASSPTQGIDYGYTF.